The source of this TCR beta chain is a study of control samples from healthy donors and cancer patients. The protocol was immunoSEQ multiplex PCR, while the TCRdb copy is restricted to in-frame clones and leaves out a portion. This sample has more than 95,000 clones, with nearly 95% found just once. CDR3 length: 11 amino acids. Germline CDR1 is MNHEY and CDR2 is SMNVEV (reference sequence). V lost 5 bases to trimming and J lost 4 bases, with 5 bases between them. The sequence was collected from a man under 40 in good health. This chain joins TRBV27 and TRBJ1-1, with D tentatively TRBD1 (5 bases). Sequencing used blood. This CDR3 reads CASSGGTEAFF. In DNA form, the CDR3 reads TGTGCCAGCAGTGGGGGCACTGAAGCTTTCTTT.